A selection of T cell receptor beta chains follows, all from one sample in a study of CD4 T cells in relation to SARS-CoV-2 and coronaviruses. Only in-frame clones appear in the TCRdb table, and some are missing; sequencing was by immunoSEQ multiplex PCR. The sample shows just over 25,000 clones, around 76% of them seen only once. What these receptors recognize is not known. The specimen was CD4+ T cells from PBMCs, cultured in vitro. These receptors were obtained from a human donor in good health. CDR3s include the opening cysteine and the closing phenylalanine or tryptophan. The D gene is left open where the match is weak. Not all rows give a size; the values are once, few, many and, for expanded clones, a class.

d_call j_call v_call clone_size cdr3_aa cdr3_nt
NA TRBJ2-3 TRBV7-2 NA CATMDGSWGADTQYF TGTGCCACCATGGACGGGAGTTGGGGTGCAGATACGCAGTATTTT
NA TRBJ2-5 TRBV18 NA CASSQDQETQYF TGTGCCAGCTCCCAGGATCAGGAGACCCAGTACTTC
TRBD1 TRBJ2-7 TRBV7-9 NA CASSLQGQPYEQYF TGTGCCAGCAGCTTACAGGGACAGCCCTACGAGCAGTACTTC
NA TRBJ2-3 TRBV6-5 NA CASSYGGSTDTQYF TGTGCCAGCAGTTATGGGGGTTCCACAGATACGCAGTATTTT
TRBD2 TRBJ2-3 TRBV2 NA CASRIGLAGVREDTQYF TGTGCCAGCAGGATTGGACTAGCGGGGGTCCGGGAGGATACGCAGTATTTT
TRBD2 TRBJ2-1 TRBV7-3 NA CASSLLGLMDNEQFF TGTGCCAGCAGCTTATTGGGACTAATGGACAATGAGCAGTTCTTC
TRBD1 TRBJ2-7 TRBV5-5 NA CASSLEGTGVHEQYF TGTGCCAGCAGCTTGGAAGGGACAGGGGTCCACGAGCAGTACTTC
NA TRBJ1-6 TRBV5-8 few CASSLNGWHNSPLHF TGTGCCAGCAGCTTGAATGGGTGGCATAATTCACCCCTCCACTTT
TRBD1 TRBJ2-7 TRBV19 NA CASSMGTGRFYEQYF TGTGCCAGTAGTATGGGGACAGGGCGATTCTACGAGCAGTACTTC
TRBD1 TRBJ1-5 TRBV4-1 once CASSQDVQGNSNQPQHF TGCGCCAGCAGCCAAGACGTACAGGGGAATAGCAATCAGCCCCAGCATTTT
NA TRBJ1-6 TRBV4-1 NA CASSQDVPGSPLHF TGCGCCAGCAGCCAAGATGTCCCGGGTTCACCCCTCCACTTT
TRBD2 TRBJ2-5 TRBV2 NA CARTLSLAGVETQYF TGTGCCAGGACTTTGAGTCTAGCGGGGGTGGAGACCCAGTACTTC